A selection of T cell receptor beta chains follows, all from one sample in a study of T-cell reconstitution after alpha-beta-depleted transplantation in children. Each CDR3 protein is one row after TCRdb ran MiXCR on the PCR reads. The top ten clones hold about a third of a sample with a few hundred thousand distinct CDR3 sequences, 25% to 30% of them seen once. Here the sequenced sample was PBMCs, taken before TCRalphabeta/CD19-depleted stem cell transplant. Receptors were obtained from a boy younger than two with Wiskott-Aldrich syndrome, due to receive a stem cell transplant. The CDR3 runs from the conserved cysteine through the conserved F or W. Some rows mark clone size as missing; the rest say once, few, many or name a class of expanded clone.

size	length	V	J	CDR3
.	12	TRBV4-2	TRBJ2-7	CASSQEVGEQYF
.	16	TRBV5-6	TRBJ2-2	CASSLSGGSNTGELFF
.	14	TRBV9	TRBJ2-7	CASSIGLANYEQYF
.	14	TRBV28	TRBJ2-5	CASSYPGTSGKQSF
.	17	TRBV27	TRBJ2-3	CASSLSLAGGPSDTQYF
many	14	TRBV12-3/TRBV12-4	TRBJ2-7	CASSPRTGGYEQYF
few	15	TRBV20-1	TRBJ2-1	CSASPPGQGNNEQFF
.	15	TRBV12-3/TRBV12-4	TRBJ2-1	CASSLWRGTNNEQFF
.	13	TRBV24-1	TRBJ1-5	CATSKDSYQPQHF
.	14	TRBV7-9	TRBJ1-2	CASSLVGLNYGYTF
few	14	TRBV5-1	TRBJ2-1	CASSKREGGGEQFF
.	19	TRBV5-6	TRBJ2-2	CASSRVDLRDRENTGELFF
.	14	TRBV27	TRBJ2-7	CASSRTTGSYEQYF
.	16	TRBV27	TRBJ2-1	CASSLYPLAGTDEQFF
.	13	TRBV19	TRBJ2-1	CASSIWRGDEQFF
few	14	TRBV2	TRBJ2-1	CASVYSGQYNEQFF
.	14	TRBV5-4	TRBJ2-1	CASSLVAIWNEQFF
few	14	TRBV7-2	TRBJ1-2	CASSARPRHYGYTF
.	17	TRBV6-1	TRBJ2-7	CASRRTSGRPSSYEQYF
.	17	TRBV28	TRBJ2-1	CASSFAPGLAGVHEQFF
.	15	TRBV5-1	TRBJ1-6	CASSSTGNDNSPLHF
few	13	TRBV28	TRBJ1-1	CASSLLGHPEAFF
.	16	TRBV5-1	TRBJ2-1	CASSNLAGGSYNEQFF
.	15	TRBV5-8	TRBJ2-2	CASSSSTGEVGELFF
few	16	TRBV4-1	TRBJ2-4	CASSQVASGIGDIQYF
few	13	TRBV5-5	TRBJ1-5	CASSLVLGRPQHF